This TCR beta chain was recovered during a study of human T cells and chemical hapten exposure. Looking at the study overall: Patches that contained 0.01% DPC were applied to the upper back and read at 6 days. Findings and caveats of the study: Patch test score showed a positive correlation with PT1 expanded TCR counts.

As processed by the authors: Counting gave a median of roughly 97,000 TCRs per sample, with values ranging from about 23,224 to 700,000. Using its own MiXCR run on the RACE reads, TCRdb lists one record per CDR3 protein. The V and J calls come from TCRdb's annotation, not from the publication. The table lists fewer than 200,000 distinct CDR3 sequences, 28% of them singletons. The time point: patch test 3, about 24 weeks after DPC sensitization. Treatment in this sample: therapeutic diphenylcyclopropenone sensitization with weekly scalp DPC. The CDR3 extends over 20 amino acids. CDR1 is SGHDN and CDR2 is FVKESK in the germline V gene. V trimming: 3 bases; J trimming: 1 base; junction bases outside the gene matches: 13. A remark on this clonotype: The target antigen is unknown.

The sequence was collected from a woman between 18 and 29 years old with alopecia areata. Some clones in this sample may be carry-over from other donors' samples. This chain connects TRBV14 to TRBJ2-6, with 9 bases identical to TRBD1. The sequencing used whole blood, collected in connection with sensitization to the hapten diphenylcyclopropenone (DPC). The CDR3 here is CASSHQILGQGLSGANVLTF. The CDR3 region has the DNA TGTGCCAGCAGCCACCAAATTCTGGGACAGGGATTATCTGGGGCCAACGTCCTGACTTTC.